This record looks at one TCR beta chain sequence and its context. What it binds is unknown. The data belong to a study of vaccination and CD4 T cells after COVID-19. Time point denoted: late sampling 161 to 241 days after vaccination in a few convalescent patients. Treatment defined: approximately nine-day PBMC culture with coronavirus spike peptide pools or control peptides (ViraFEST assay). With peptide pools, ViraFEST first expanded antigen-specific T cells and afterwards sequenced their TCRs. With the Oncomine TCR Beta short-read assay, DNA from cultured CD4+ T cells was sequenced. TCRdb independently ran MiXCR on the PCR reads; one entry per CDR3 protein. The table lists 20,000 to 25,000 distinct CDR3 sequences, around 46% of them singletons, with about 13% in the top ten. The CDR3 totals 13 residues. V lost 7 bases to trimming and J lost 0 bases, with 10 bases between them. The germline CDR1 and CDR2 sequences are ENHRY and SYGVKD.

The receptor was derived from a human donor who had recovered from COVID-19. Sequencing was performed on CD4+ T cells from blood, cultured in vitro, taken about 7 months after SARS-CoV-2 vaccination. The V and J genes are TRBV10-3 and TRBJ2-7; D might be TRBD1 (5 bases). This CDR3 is CAIKGQSSYEQYF. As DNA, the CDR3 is TGTGCCATCAAAGGACAAAGCTCCTACGAGCAGTACTTC.